A single sample is the source of the 7 T cell receptor beta chains below, sequenced in a study of radiotherapy plus CTLA-4 blockade in lung cancer. TCRdb keeps only in-frame clones here, not all; method: immunoSEQ multiplex PCR. The sample includes 45,000 to 60,000 clones, 77% of them seen just once. The sequencing here drew on peripheral blood, taken from a patient treated with radiotherapy plus ipilimumab. These receptors came from a human donor with non-small cell lung cancer whose response to radiotherapy plus ipilimumab could not be evaluated.

This chain links TRBV6-5 with TRBJ1-1; tentatively, D is TRBD1 (5 bases). Germline values: CDR1 MNHEY, CDR2 SVGAGI. The V end was cut by 5 bases, the J end by 5 bases, with 12 bases between. The CDR3 has 13 amino acids. The CDR3 DNA follows: TGTGCCAGCAGTAGGGGTTTTAGGACTGAAGCTTTCTTT. The encoded protein is CASSRGFRTEAFF.

This clone has a single count. The V and J genes are TRBV18 and TRBJ2-2, with D unresolved. Trimming stripped 3 bases from V and 8 bases from J, with 4 bases between. The CDR3 length is 11 residues. Germline values: CDR1 KGHSH, CDR2 LQKENI. The CDR3 sequence is CASSPEGELFF. Written as DNA, the CDR3 is TGTGCCAGCTCACCTGAGGGGGAGCTGTTTTTT.

The chain carries TRBV21-1 and TRBJ1-2; TRBD1 reflects the table's D call only, with no check against the DNA. TRBV21-1 is a documented pseudogene. This CDR3 has 13 amino acids. The CDR3: CASTPTGAHGYTF. The CDR3 DNA reads TGTGCCAGCACACCGACAGGGGCCCATGGCTACACCTTC.

The chain is built from TRBV7-2 and TRBJ2-5, with 8 nucleotides matching TRBD2. This CDR3 is built from 15 residues. J gave up 2 bases and V 3 bases, and 5 bases lay outside the gene matches. Germline V gene lookup returns CDR1 SGHTA and CDR2 FQGNSA. This CDR3 is CASSLNGGGQETQYF. CDR3 nucleotide sequence: TGTGCCAGCAGCTTGAACGGGGGGGGACAAGAGACCCAGTACTTC.

V is TRBV7-3 and J is TRBJ1-1; no clear D gene. The CDR3 has 14 amino acids. Germline V gene data show CDR1 as SGHTA and CDR2 as FQGTGA. V lost 2 bases, J lost 1 base, and 8 bases lay in between. The CDR3 protein is CASSLASGNTEAFF. The CDR3 DNA follows: TGTGCCAGCAGCTTAGCATCAGGGAACACTGAAGCTTTCTTT.

This sequence joins TRBV28 and TRBJ2-7; no clear D gene. Trimming left V 4 bases short and J 3 bases short, with 16 bases between. Germline V gene lookup returns CDR1 MDHEN and CDR2 SYDVKM. The CDR3 loop spans 15 amino acids. For the CDR3, the DNA is TGTGCCAGCAGTTCTAGAGGCGACCTCCACTACGAGCAGTACTTC. Translation gives CASSSRGDLHYEQYF.

The CDR3 DNA reads TGTGCCAGCAGTGAGTCCGGTCGGCGGGAGGGCTACGAGCAGTACTTC. Protein product: CASSESGRREGYEQYF. The chain uses TRBV6-1 and TRBJ2-7, with 9 bases identical to TRBD2. Germline CDR1 and CDR2: MNHNS and SASEGT. The CDR3 has 16 residues. V shed 3 bases and J 3 bases; nucleotides not matched to a gene: 9.